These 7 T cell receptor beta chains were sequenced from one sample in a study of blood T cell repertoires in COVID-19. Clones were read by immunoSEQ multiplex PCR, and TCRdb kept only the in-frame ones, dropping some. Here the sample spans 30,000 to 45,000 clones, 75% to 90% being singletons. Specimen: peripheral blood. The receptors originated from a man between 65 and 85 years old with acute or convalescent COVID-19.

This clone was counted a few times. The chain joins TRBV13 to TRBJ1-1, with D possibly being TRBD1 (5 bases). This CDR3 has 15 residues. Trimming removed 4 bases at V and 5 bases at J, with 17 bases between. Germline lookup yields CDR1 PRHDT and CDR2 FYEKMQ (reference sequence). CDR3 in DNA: TGTGCCAGCAGCTCTCAGGGCCCGAGAGGAACTGAAGCTTTCTTT. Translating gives CASSSQGPRGTEAFF.

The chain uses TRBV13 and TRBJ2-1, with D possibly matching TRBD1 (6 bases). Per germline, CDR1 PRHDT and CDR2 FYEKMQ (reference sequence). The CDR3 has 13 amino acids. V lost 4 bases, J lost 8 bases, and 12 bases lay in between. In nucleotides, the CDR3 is TGTGCCAGCAGCTATGGGGGCCGAGATGAGCAGTTCTTC. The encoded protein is CASSYGGRDEQFF.

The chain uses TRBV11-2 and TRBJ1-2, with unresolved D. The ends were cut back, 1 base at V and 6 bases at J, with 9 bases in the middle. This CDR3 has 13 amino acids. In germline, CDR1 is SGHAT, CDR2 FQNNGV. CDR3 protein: CASSLGAQNGYTF. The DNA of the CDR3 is TGTGCCAGCAGCTTAGGGGCACAGAATGGCTACACCTTC.

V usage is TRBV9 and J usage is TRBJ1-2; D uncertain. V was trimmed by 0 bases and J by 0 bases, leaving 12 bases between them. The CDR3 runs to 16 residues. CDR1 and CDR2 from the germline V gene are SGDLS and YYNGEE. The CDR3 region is CASSVDPRTSNYGYTF. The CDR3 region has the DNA TGTGCCAGCAGCGTAGACCCTCGGACTTCTAACTATGGCTACACCTTC. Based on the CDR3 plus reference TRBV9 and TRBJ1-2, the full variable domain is DSGVTQTPKHLITATGQRVTLRCSPRSGDLSVYWYQQSLDQGLQFLIQYYNGEERAKGNILERFSAQQFPDLHSELNLSSLELGDSALYFCASSVDPRTSNYGYTFGSGTRLTVV.

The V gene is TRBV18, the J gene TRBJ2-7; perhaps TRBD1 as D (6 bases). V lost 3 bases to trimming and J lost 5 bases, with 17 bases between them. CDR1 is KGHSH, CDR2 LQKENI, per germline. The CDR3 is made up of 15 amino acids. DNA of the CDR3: TGTGCCAGCTCACCTACCGTATCAGGGGACCACGAGCAGTACTTC. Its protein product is CASSPTVSGDHEQYF.

CDR3 region: CASRKDFYEQYF. The CDR3 bases are TGTGCCAGCAGGAAGGACTTCTACGAGCAGTACTTC. This chain connects TRBV12-3 or TRBV12-4 to TRBJ2-7; D is possibly TRBD2 (5 bases). This CDR3 is built from 12 residues. V gave up 6 bases and J gave up 3 bases, with 9 bases separating them.

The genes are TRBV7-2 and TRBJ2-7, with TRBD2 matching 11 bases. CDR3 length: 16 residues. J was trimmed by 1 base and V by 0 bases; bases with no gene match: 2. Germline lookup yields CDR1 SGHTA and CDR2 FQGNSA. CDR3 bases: TGTGCCAGCAGCTTAGCGGGGACTAGCGGTTCCTACGAGCAGTACTTC. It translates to CASSLAGTSGSYEQYF.